The 26 T cell receptor beta chains given below trace back to one sample, sequenced in a study of shared clonotypes between healthy human individuals (dated by TCRdb to the early 2020s). CD8 naive samples were CD45RO-negative cells positively selected for CCR7, giving a CD45RA+CCR7+ population that excluded TemRA cells. The method was the immunoSEQ multiplex PCR assay. TCRdb provides this immuneACCESS table in a form limited to in-frame rearrangements. Some clones are lacking; in checked studies, under half of them reflect an unresolved V gene, and why the rest are absent is not known. The sample contains roughly 2,000,000 clones, 93% of them found a single time. The ten largest clones capture approximately 1.6% of the sample. The sequenced material came from naive CD8+ T cells from PBMCs. This sample's cell subset or site label indicates: CD45RA+CCR7+. These TCRs come from a man between 18 and 29 years old in good health. Some clones in this sample may be carry-over from other donors' samples.

This clone appeared once. J is TRBJ1-2 and V is TRBV4-2; a possible D gene is TRBD1 (5 bases). CDR1 is LGHNA and CDR2 is YNFKEQ in the germline V gene. Trimming pared 0 bases from V and 1 base from J, leaving 15 bases between. CDR3 size: 17 residues. The CDR3 is CASSQDLTGPFNYGYTF. The CDR3, as DNA: TGTGCCAGCAGCCAAGACCTGACGGGACCGTTTAACTATGGCTACACCTTC.

This chain uses TRBV9 with TRBJ1-4; D may be TRBD1 (6 bases). The CDR3 contains 12 residues. Trimming cost V 7 bases and J 6 bases, with 10 bases left between them. Germline V gene lookup returns CDR1 SGDLS and CDR2 YYNGEE. The CDR3 protein is CASSDSYEKLFF. CDR3 nucleotide sequence: TGTGCCAGCTCGGACAGCTATGAAAAACTGTTTTTT.

The chain joins TRBV6-6 to TRBJ2-5; TRBD1 agrees at 11 bases. Unmatched junction bases numbered 2, after V lost 6 bases and J lost 5 bases. The CDR3 spans 13 residues. Per the germline V gene, CDR1 is MNHNY and CDR2 is SVGAGI (reference sequence). The CDR3, as DNA: TGTGCCAGCAGCAGGGACAGGGGGGAGACCCAGTACTTC. Its translation: CASSRDRGETQYF.

The CDR3 is CSVERRDEQYF. DNA for the CDR3: TGCAGCGTTGAGAGGCGCGACGAGCAGTACTTC. This rearrangement joins TRBV29-1 to TRBJ2-7; no clear D. Germline assignment: CDR1 SQVTM and CDR2 ANQGSEA. V lost 3 bases and J 5 bases, leaving 8 bases between the germline ends. The CDR3 is 11 residues long.

The rearrangement links TRBV6-4 to TRBJ2-3, with 7 bases matching TRBD2. Per the germline V gene, CDR1 is MRHNA and CDR2 is SNTAGT. Trimming at V came to 2 bases and at J to 4 bases, leaving 9 bases not matched to a gene. The CDR3 has 16 residues. In DNA, the CDR3 is TGTGCCAGCAGTGACAGCCCCCGGGAGGTAGCAGATACGCAGTATTTT. It specifies CASSDSPREVADTQYF.

The chain employs TRBV1 and TRBJ1-5; the table's D gene call, TRBD1, was not cross checked with the DNA. TRBV1 is a pseudogene. The CDR3 loop spans 20 amino acids. CDR3 protein: CTSSQEGLGQGLRSNQPQHF. CDR3 bases: TGCACCAGCAGCCAAGAGGGACTGGGACAGGGGTTGAGAAGCAATCAGCCCCAGCATTTT.

This chain uses TRBV7-2 with TRBJ1-4, with D possibly being TRBD1 (5 bases). The CDR3 sequence is 14 residues long. Germline V gives CDR1 SGHTA, CDR2 FQGNSA. Deletions cut 5 bases from V and 4 bases from J, with 11 bases between. The CDR3 is CASSRDGFNEKLFF. DNA of the CDR3: TGTGCCAGCAGCCGGGACGGCTTTAATGAAAAACTGTTTTTT.

Only one count was recorded for this clone. The V and J genes are TRBV27 and TRBJ2-2; D tentatively reads TRBD1 or TRBD2 (5 bases each). V was clipped by 5 bases and J by 0 bases, with 13 bases between them. CDR1 MNHEY and CDR2 SMNVEV come from the germline V gene (reference sequence). The CDR3 runs 16 residues. Here the CDR3 DNA reads TGTGCCAGCAGTGATACGGGACGGTCGAACACCGGGGAGCTGTTTTTT. Its protein product is CASSDTGRSNTGELFF.

V and J are TRBV27 and TRBJ2-3, with D hard to call. This CDR3 is 15 amino acids long. Germline CDR1 is MNHEY and CDR2 is SMNVEV (reference sequence). V lost 8 bases to trimming and J lost 3 bases, with 18 bases between them. The CDR3 DNA follows: TGTGCCAGCTCCTCTTTATCTGTACGGACAGATACGCAGTATTTT. Protein: CASSSLSVRTDTQYF.

J is TRBJ2-1 and V is TRBV4-3; D gene ambiguous. CDR1 is LGHNA and CDR2 is YSLEER in the germline V gene. Trimming took 0 bases from V and 0 from J, leaving 12 bases between them. The CDR3 covers 17 residues. CDR3 bases: TGCGCCAGCAGCCAAGATTGGAGCAGCCCCTCCTACAATGAGCAGTTCTTC. It codes for CASSQDWSSPSYNEQFF.

The chain carries TRBV28 and TRBJ2-3; D ambiguous. Trimming took off 8 bases at V and 0 bases at J, with 18 bases between the two ends. Germline-derived CDR1 and CDR2 are MDHEN and SYDVKM. The CDR3 consists of 16 residues. The CDR3 sequence is CASPPRPRSSTDTQYF. CDR3 DNA sequence: TGTGCCAGCCCCCCCCGACCGCGATCTAGCACAGATACGCAGTATTTT.

The chain has TRBV7-9 and TRBJ2-1; weak D call: TRBD2 (5 bases). Germline assignment: CDR1 SEHNR and CDR2 FQNEAQ (reference sequence). The CDR3 totals 15 residues. Trimming cost V 5 bases and J 3 bases, with 14 bases left between them. CDR3 DNA: TGTGCCAGCAGCGAGGGTGAGAGGCTCTACAATGAGCAGTTCTTC. Amino acid sequence: CASSEGERLYNEQFF.

CDR3 in DNA: TGTGCCAGCAGCCGAGGATACCAAGATACGCAGTATTTT. The encoded protein is CASSRGYQDTQYF. The chain links TRBV21-1 to TRBJ2-3; the table's TRBD2 call for D was not verified on the DNA. TRBV21-1 is a pseudogene locus. The CDR3 contains 13 residues.

Details on this clone: Other DNA sequences in this specimen translate into the identical CDR3. This chain links TRBV27 with TRBJ2-1; D uncertain. Germline V gene data show CDR1 as MNHEY and CDR2 as SMNVEV (reference sequence). The ends were cut back, 5 bases at V and 7 bases at J, with 12 bases in the middle. This CDR3 is 13 amino acids long. CDR3 DNA: TGTGCCAGCAGTCTCACACAAGGGAATGAGCAGTTCTTC. This gives the protein CASSLTQGNEQFF.

The CDR3 region has the DNA TGTGCCAGCAGTTTATCGCGGAGGAACACTGAAGCTTTCTTT. Translation gives CASSLSRRNTEAFF. The rearrangement uses TRBV28 and TRBJ1-1, with unresolved D. CDR1 MDHEN and CDR2 SYDVKM come from the germline V gene. CDR3 length: 14 amino acids. The germline V and J ends were trimmed by 1 base and 1 base, with 7 bases remaining between them.

Points on this clone: Within the sample, other DNA sequences also encode this same CDR3. The chain is built from TRBV18 and TRBJ1-1; 9 nucleotides match TRBD1. Trimming removed 3 bases from V and 3 bases from J; junction bases left unmatched: 2. The CDR3 length is 14 residues. Germline loops: CDR1 KGHSH, CDR2 LQKENI. The CDR3 reads CASSPDRGDTEAFF. The CDR3, as DNA: TGTGCCAGCTCACCGGACAGGGGAGACACTGAAGCTTTCTTT.

This clone has a handful of counts. The CDR3 sequence: CAWDRAGYTF. The CDR3 DNA sequence: TGTGCCTGGGACCGGGCGGGCTACACCTTC. V is TRBV30 and J is TRBJ1-2; D not certain. CDR1 and CDR2 from the germline V gene are GTSNPN and SVGIG (reference sequence). CDR3 size: 10 residues. The V gene lost 5 bases and the J gene lost 8 bases, with 9 bases spanning the gap.

The chain uses TRBV7-8 and TRBJ2-7; D tentatively fits TRBD1 or TRBD2 (5 bases each). The germline V and J ends were trimmed by 1 base and 2 bases, with 12 bases remaining between them. Germline V gene sequence: CDR1 SGHVS, CDR2 FQNEAQ. This CDR3 is 15 amino acids long. CDR3 in DNA: TGTGCCAGCAGCTTAGGGGTCAGGGACCCCTACGAGCAGTACTTC. It translates to CASSLGVRDPYEQYF.

J is TRBJ2-7 and V is TRBV18, with TRBD2 as a possible D gene (6 bases). The V gene's germline CDR1 is KGHSH and CDR2 LQKENI. The ends were cut back, 8 bases at V and 3 bases at J, with 17 bases in the middle. The CDR3 contains 14 residues. The chain's CDR3 is CASRIRDSDYEQYF. CDR3 DNA: TGTGCCAGCCGAATCCGGGACTCCGACTACGAGCAGTACTTC.

A few counts support this clone. This sequence joins TRBV7-3 and TRBJ1-1, with D perhaps TRBD1 (5 bases). The V and J ends lost 1 base and 3 bases respectively, with 12 bases between them. Germline V CDR1 and CDR2: SGHTA, FQGTGA. This CDR3 is 15 amino acids long. The CDR3 loop is CASSLMGQGDTEAFF. CDR3 coding DNA: TGTGCCAGCAGCTTAATGGGGCAGGGAGACACTGAAGCTTTCTTT. Complete variable domain (other parts from reference TRBV7-3 and TRBJ1-1): GAGVSQTPSNKVTEKGKYVELRCDPISGHTALYWYRQSLGQGPEFLIYFQGTGAADDSGLPNDRFFAVRPEGSVSTLKIQRTERGDSAVYLCASSLMGQGDTEAFFGQGTRLTVV.

The chain has TRBV18 and TRBJ2-5, with 11 bases matching TRBD2. The trim removed 6 bases at V and 4 bases at J, leaving 13 bases unmatched. Germline V lookup: CDR1 KGHSH, CDR2 LQKENI. The CDR3 sequence is 17 residues long. In DNA form, the CDR3 reads TGTGCCAGCTCTCCTACCCCGGGACTAGCGGATGGAGAGACCCAGTACTTC. It is translated as CASSPTPGLADGETQYF.

As regards this clone: Other DNA sequences within the sample encode an identical CDR3. The chain combines TRBV19 with TRBJ1-3; the D gene is possibly TRBD1 (6 bases). V gave up 4 bases and J gave up 0 bases, with 10 bases separating them. The V gene's germline CDR1 is LNHDA and CDR2 SQIVND (reference sequence). CDR3 length: 15 residues. The CDR3, as DNA: TGTGCCAGTAGTACCGGACAGATCTCTGGAAACACCATATATTTT. This translates into CASSTGQISGNTIYF.

The V call is TRBV7-9, the J call TRBJ2-1; tentative D call: TRBD2 (5 bases). Trimming took off 4 bases at V and 6 bases at J, with 10 bases between the two ends. The CDR3 covers 13 residues. CDR1 is SEHNR, CDR2 FQNEAQ, per germline (reference sequence). The CDR3 loop is CASSSSAVNEQFF. CDR3 DNA sequence: TGTGCCAGCAGCTCCTCAGCGGTCAATGAGCAGTTCTTC.

The J gene is TRBJ1-2, the V gene TRBV4-1; 7 bases align to TRBD1. Germline values: CDR1 MGHRA, CDR2 YSYEKL. V dropped 1 base and J dropped 2; count of bases not matched to a gene: 4. The CDR3 length is 15 residues. CDR3 sequence (DNA): TGCGCCAGCAGCCAAGTCGAACAGGGGAACTATGGCTACACCTTC. Its translation: CASSQVEQGNYGYTF.

This rearrangement joins TRBV7-2 to TRBJ2-7; D assignment may be TRBD1 or TRBD2 (5 bases each). The CDR3 runs 14 residues. The V gene's germline CDR1 is SGHTA and CDR2 FQGNSA. V was pared by 5 bases and J by 2 bases, with 13 bases between. The CDR3 region has the DNA TGTGCCAGCAGCCCGGGGACCGTCGCCTACGAGCAGTACTTC. Translation gives CASSPGTVAYEQYF.

The CDR3 nucleotides are TGTGCCAGCAGTTTAGGGGGGACAGGGTTCCTCAATGAGCAGTTCTTC. Translating it yields CASSLGGTGFLNEQFF. The chain recombines TRBV27 with TRBJ2-1, with 9 nucleotides matching TRBD1. V trimming: 2 bases; J trimming: 6 bases; junction bases outside the gene matches: 8. In germline, CDR1 is MNHEY, CDR2 SMNVEV (reference sequence). The CDR3 is 16 residues long.